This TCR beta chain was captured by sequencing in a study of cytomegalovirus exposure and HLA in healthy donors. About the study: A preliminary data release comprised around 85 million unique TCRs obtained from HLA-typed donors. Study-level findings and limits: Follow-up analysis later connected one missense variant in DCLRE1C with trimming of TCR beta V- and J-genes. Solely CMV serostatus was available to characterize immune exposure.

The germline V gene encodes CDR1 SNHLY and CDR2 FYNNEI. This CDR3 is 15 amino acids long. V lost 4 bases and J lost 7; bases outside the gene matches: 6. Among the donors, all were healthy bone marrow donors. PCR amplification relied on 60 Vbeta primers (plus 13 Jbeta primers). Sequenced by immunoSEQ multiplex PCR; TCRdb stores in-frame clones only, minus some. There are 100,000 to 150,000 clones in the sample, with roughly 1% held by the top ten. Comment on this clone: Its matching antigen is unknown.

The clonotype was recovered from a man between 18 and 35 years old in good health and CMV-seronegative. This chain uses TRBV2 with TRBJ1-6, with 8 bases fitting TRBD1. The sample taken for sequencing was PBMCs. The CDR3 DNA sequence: TGTGCCAGCAGTGCAGGGGGCAGGGAAAATTCACCCCTCCACTTT. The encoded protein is CASSAGGRENSPLHF. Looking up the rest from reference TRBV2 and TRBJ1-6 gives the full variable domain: EPEVTQTPSHQVTQMGQEVILRCVPISNHLYFYWYRQILGQKVEFLVSFYNNEISEKSEIFDDQFSVERPDGSNFTLKIRSTKLEDSAMYFCASSAGGRENSPLHFGNGTRLTVT.